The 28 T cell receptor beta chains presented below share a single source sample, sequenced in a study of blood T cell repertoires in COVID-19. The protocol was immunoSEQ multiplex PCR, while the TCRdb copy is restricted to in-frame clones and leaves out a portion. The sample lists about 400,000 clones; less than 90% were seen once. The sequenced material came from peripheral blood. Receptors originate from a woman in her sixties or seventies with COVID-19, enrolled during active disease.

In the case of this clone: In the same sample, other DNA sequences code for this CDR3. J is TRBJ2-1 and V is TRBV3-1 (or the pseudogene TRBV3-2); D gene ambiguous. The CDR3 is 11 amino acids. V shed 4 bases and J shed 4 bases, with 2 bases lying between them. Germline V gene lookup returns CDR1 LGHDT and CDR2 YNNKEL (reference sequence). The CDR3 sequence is CASSLYNEQFF. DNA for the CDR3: TGTGCCAGCAGCCTATACAATGAGCAGTTCTTC.

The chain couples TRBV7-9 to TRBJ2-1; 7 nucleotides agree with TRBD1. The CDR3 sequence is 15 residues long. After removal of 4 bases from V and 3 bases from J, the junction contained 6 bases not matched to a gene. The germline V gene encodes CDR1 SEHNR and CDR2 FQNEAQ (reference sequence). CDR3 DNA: TGTGCCAGCAGCTCGGGACAGCCGGGCTACAATGAGCAGTTCTTC. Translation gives CASSSGQPGYNEQFF.

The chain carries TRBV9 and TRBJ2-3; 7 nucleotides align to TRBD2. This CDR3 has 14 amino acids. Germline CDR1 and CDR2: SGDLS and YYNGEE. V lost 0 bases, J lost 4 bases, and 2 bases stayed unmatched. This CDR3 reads CASSVAGGSDTQYF. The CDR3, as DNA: TGTGCCAGCAGCGTAGCGGGGGGATCAGATACGCAGTATTTT.

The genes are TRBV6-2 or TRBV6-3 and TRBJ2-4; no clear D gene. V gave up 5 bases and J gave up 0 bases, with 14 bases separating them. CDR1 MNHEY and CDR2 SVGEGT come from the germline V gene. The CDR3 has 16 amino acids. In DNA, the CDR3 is TGTGCCAGCAGTCTTACTCGATATCTAGCCAAAAACATTCAGTACTTC. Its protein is CASSLTRYLAKNIQYF.

The CDR3 loop reads CAWSSPGAEAFF. CDR3 sequence (DNA): TGTGCCTGGAGTAGCCCGGGGGCTGAAGCTTTCTTT. The J gene is TRBJ1-1, the V gene TRBV30, with D possibly being TRBD1 (5 bases). CDR1 is GTSNPN and CDR2 is SVGIG in the germline V gene (reference sequence). The CDR3 sequence is 12 residues long. Trimming stripped 2 bases from V and 6 bases from J, with 10 bases between.

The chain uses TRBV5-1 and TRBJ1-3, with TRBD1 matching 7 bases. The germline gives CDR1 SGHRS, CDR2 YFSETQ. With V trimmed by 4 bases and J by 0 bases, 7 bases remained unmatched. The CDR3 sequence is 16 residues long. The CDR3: CASSAGQTYSGNTIYF. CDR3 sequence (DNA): TGCGCCAGCAGCGCGGGACAGACCTACTCTGGAAACACCATATATTTT. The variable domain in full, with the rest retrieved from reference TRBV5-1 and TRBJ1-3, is KAGVTQTPRYLIKTRGQQVTLSCSPISGHRSVSWYQQTPGQGLQFLFEYFSETQRNKGNFPGRFSGRQFSNSRSEMNVSTLELGDSALYLCASSAGQTYSGNTIYFGEGSWLTVV.

CDR3 region: CASSGQKITGELFF. CDR3 nucleotide sequence: TGTGCCAGCAGCGGTCAAAAGATCACCGGGGAGCTGTTTTTT. V gene TRBV2 combines with J gene TRBJ2-2, with no clear D. The germline V gene encodes CDR1 SNHLY and CDR2 FYNNEI. The length of the CDR3 is 14 residues. The germline V and J ends were trimmed by 6 bases and 4 bases, with 12 bases remaining between them.

The CDR3 coding sequence is TGTGCCAGCAGACGCGGGGCCGCAAACACTGAAGCTTTCTTT. Protein product: CASRRGAANTEAFF. The chain joins TRBV14 to TRBJ1-1, with TRBD1 as a possible D gene (5 bases). The CDR3 has 14 amino acids. CDR1 is SGHDN and CDR2 is FVKESK in the germline V gene. V lost 6 bases to trimming and J lost 2 bases, with 13 bases between them. Combining the CDR3 with reference TRBV14 and TRBJ1-1 gives the whole variable domain EAGVTQFPSHSVIEKGQTVTLRCDPISGHDNLYWYRRVMGKEIKFLLHFVKESKQDESGMPNNRFLAERTGGTYSTLKVQPAELEDSGVYFCASRRGAANTEAFFGQGTRLTVV.

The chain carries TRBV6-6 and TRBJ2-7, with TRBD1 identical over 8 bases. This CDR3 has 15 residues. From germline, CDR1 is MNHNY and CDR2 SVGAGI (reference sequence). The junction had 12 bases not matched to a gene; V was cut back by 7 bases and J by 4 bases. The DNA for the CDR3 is TGTGCCAGCACCAACTCAGGGGGCGCAGGGTACGAGCAGTACTTC. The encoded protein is CASTNSGGAGYEQYF.

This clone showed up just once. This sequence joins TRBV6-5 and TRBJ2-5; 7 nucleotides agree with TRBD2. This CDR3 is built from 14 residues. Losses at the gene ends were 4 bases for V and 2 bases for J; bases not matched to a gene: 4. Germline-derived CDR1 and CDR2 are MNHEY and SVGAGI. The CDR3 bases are TGTGCCAGCAGTTGGCGGGGGAAGCAAGAGACCCAGTACTTC. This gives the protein CASSWRGKQETQYF.

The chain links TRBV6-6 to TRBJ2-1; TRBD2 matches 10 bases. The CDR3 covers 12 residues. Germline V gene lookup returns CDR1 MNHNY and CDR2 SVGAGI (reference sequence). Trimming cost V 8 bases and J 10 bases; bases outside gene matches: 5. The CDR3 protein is CASGAGGREQFF. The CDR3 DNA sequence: TGTGCCAGCGGAGCGGGGGGGAGGGAGCAGTTCTTC.

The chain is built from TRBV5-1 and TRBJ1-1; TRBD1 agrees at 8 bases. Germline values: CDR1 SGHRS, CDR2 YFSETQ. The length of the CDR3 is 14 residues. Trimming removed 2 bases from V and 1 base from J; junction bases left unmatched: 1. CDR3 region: CASSFGQGNTEAFF. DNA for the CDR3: TGCGCCAGCAGCTTCGGACAGGGGAACACTGAAGCTTTCTTT. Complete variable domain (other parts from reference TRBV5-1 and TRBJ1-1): KAGVTQTPRYLIKTRGQQVTLSCSPISGHRSVSWYQQTPGQGLQFLFEYFSETQRNKGNFPGRFSGRQFSNSRSEMNVSTLELGDSALYLCASSFGQGNTEAFFGQGTRLTVV.

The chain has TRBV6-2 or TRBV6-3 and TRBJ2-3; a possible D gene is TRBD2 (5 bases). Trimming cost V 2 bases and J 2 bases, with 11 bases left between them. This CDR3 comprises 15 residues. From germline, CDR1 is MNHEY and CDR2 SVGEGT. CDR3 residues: CASSYTAALTDTQYF. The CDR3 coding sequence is TGTGCCAGCAGTTACACAGCGGCCCTCACAGATACGCAGTATTTT.

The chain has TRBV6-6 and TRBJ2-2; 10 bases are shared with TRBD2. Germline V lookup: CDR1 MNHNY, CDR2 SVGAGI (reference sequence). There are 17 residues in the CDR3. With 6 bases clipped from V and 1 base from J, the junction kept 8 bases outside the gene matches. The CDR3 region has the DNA TGTGCCAGCAGGCGATATAGCGGGGGGCTGAACACCGGGGAGCTGTTTTTT. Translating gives CASRRYSGGLNTGELFF.

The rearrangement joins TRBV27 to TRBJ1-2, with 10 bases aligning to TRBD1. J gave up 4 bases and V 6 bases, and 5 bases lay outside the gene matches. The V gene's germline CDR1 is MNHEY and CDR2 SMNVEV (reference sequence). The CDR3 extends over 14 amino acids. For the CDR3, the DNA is TGTGCCAGCAGACAGACAGGGGGCACCTATGGCTACACCTTC. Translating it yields CASRQTGGTYGYTF.

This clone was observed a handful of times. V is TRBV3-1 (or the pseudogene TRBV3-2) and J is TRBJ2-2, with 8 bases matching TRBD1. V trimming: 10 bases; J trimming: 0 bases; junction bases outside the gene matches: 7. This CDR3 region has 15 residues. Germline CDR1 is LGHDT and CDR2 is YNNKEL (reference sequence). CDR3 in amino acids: CATGGQGTNTGELFF. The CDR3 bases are TGTGCCACCGGAGGACAGGGTACGAACACCGGGGAGCTGTTTTTT.

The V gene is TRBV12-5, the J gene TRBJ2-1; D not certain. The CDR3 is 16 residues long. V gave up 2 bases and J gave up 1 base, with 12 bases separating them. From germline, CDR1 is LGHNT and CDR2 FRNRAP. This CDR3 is CASGLRLARSYNEQFF. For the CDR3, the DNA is TGTGCTAGTGGTTTGCGATTAGCCCGATCCTACAATGAGCAGTTCTTC.

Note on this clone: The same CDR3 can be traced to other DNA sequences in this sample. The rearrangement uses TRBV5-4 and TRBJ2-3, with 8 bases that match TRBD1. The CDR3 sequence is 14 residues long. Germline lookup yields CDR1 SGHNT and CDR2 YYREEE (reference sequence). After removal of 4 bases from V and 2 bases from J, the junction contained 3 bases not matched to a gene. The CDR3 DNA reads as TGTGCCAGCAGCAGTCAGGGGGCCACAGATACGCAGTATTTT. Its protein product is CASSSQGATDTQYF.

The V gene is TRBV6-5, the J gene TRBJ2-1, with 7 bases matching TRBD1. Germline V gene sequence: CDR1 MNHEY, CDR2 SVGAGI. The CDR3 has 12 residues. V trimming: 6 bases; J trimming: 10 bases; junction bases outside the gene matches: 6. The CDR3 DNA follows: TGTGCCAGCAGCCTACAGGGGCGCGAGCAGTTCTTC. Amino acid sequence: CASSLQGREQFF.

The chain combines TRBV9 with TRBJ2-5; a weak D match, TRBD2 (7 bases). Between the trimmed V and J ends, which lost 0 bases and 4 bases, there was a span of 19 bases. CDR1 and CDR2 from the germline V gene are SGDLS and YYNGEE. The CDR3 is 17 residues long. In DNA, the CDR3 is TGTGCCAGCAGCGTAGACTCTGGGGGGGGGCCCCGAGAGACCCAGTACTTC. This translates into CASSVDSGGGPRETQYF.

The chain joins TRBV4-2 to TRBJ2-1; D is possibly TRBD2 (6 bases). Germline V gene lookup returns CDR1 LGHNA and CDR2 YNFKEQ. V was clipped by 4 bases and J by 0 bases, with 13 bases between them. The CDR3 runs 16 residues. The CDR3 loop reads CASSPYLASSYNEQFF. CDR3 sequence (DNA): TGTGCCAGCAGCCCATATCTAGCGAGCTCCTACAATGAGCAGTTCTTC.

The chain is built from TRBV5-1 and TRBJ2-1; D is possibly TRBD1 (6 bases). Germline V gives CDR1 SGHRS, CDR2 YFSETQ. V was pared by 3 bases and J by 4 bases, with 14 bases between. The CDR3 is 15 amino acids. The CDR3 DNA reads TGCGCCAGCAGCTCCCTAGGACAGACTTACAATGAGCAGTTCTTC. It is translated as CASSSLGQTYNEQFF.

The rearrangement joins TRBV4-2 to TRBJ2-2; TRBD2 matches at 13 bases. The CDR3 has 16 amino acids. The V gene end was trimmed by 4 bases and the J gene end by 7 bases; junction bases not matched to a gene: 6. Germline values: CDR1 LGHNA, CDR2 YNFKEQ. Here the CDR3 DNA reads TGTGCCAGCAGCCGCCCCACTAGCGGGGGGGGCGGGGAGCTGTTTTTT. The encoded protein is CASSRPTSGGGGELFF.

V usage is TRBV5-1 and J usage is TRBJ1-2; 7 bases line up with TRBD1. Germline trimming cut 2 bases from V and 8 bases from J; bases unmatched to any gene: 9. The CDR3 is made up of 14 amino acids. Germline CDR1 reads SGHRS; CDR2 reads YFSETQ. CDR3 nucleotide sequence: TGCGCCAGCAGCTTATCACAGGGGAGGTCGGGCTACACCTTC. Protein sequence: CASSLSQGRSGYTF.

The CDR3 is CASSLTSGGLYQETQYF. The CDR3 DNA reads TGTGCCAGTAGTTTGACTAGCGGGGGCCTATACCAAGAGACCCAGTACTTC. The chain carries TRBV19 and TRBJ2-5; 12 bases map to TRBD2. This CDR3 is 17 amino acids long. Trimming cost V 5 bases and J 0 bases; bases outside gene matches: 7. Germline lookup yields CDR1 LNHDA and CDR2 SQIVND (reference sequence).

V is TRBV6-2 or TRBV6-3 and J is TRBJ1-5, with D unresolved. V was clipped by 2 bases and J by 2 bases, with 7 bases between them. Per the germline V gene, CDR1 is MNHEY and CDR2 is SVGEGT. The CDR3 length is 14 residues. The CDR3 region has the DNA TGTGCCAGCAGTTACATGGGAGGCAATCAGCCCCAGCATTTT. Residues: CASSYMGGNQPQHF.

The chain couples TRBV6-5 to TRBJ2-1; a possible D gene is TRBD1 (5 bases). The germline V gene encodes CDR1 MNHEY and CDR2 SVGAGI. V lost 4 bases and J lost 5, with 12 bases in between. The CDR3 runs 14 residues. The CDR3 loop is CASSWQGGHNEQFF. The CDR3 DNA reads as TGTGCCAGCAGTTGGCAGGGTGGACACAATGAGCAGTTCTTC.

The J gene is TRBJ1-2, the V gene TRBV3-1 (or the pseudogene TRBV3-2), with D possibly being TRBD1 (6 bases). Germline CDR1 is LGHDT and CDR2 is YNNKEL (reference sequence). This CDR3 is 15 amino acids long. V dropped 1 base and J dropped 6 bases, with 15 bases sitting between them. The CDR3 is CASSQVAGASDGYTF. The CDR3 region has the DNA TGTGCCAGCAGCCAAGTCGCAGGGGCTTCTGATGGCTACACCTTC.